The 16 T cell receptor beta chains reported below all come from one sample, sequenced in a study of T-cell reconstitution after alpha-beta-depleted transplantation in children. Unique molecular identifiers featured in how the TCRbeta library was prepared. TCRdb recomputed calls from the PCR reads with MiXCR, one row per CDR3 protein. Here the sample spans about 980,000 distinct CDR3 sequences, about 31% being singletons. The sample here was PBMCs, mostly from graft donor cells, taken 360 days after TCRalphabeta/CD19-depleted stem cell transplant. The receptors shown here come from a boy less than two years old who had a stem cell transplant for SCID, so the T cells may come from the graft donor.

This clonotype was observed a few times. The V and J genes are TRBV29-1 and TRBJ1-1; weak D call: TRBD1 (5 bases). The germline gives CDR1 SQVTM, CDR2 ANQGSEA. V was cut by 1 base and J by 0 bases, with 9 bases left in between. The CDR3 is made up of 14 amino acids. The DNA for the CDR3 is TGCAGCGTTGAAGGACAGAATTTGAACACTGAAGCTTTCTTT. Translated: CSVEGQNLNTEAFF.

In this sample, this clonotype turned up a few times. This sequence joins TRBV2 and TRBJ2-7, with 7 nucleotides matching TRBD1. CDR1 and CDR2 from the germline V gene are SNHLY and FYNNEI. The ends lost 6 bases at V and 2 bases at J; junction bases unmatched: 7. The CDR3 sequence is 14 residues long. The chain's CDR3 is CASRVDRATYEQYF. The CDR3 bases are TGTGCCAGCAGAGTTGACAGGGCTACCTACGAGCAGTACTTC.

In its sample, this clonotype was seen once. The chain has TRBV12-3 or TRBV12-4 and TRBJ1-4; D is perhaps TRBD1 (5 bases). The CDR3 length is 16 residues. Trimming took 5 bases from V and 5 from J, leaving 18 bases between them. In nucleotides, the CDR3 is TGTGCCAGCAGTAGCTCCCAAGGGGAAACAAATGAAAAACTGTTTTTT. It translates to CASSSSQGETNEKLFF.

This clonotype was detected only once. The V gene is TRBV6-1, the J gene TRBJ1-2; 10 bases agree with TRBD1. Germline CDR1 and CDR2: MNHNS and SASEGT. This CDR3 spans 13 amino acids. V lost 7 bases and J lost 5; bases outside the gene matches: 4. The CDR3 protein is CASTDRGQYGYTF. The CDR3 nucleotides read TGTGCCAGCACCGACAGGGGGCAGTATGGCTACACCTTC.

The rearrangement uses TRBV28 and TRBJ1-4; D remains ambiguous. The CDR3 spans 13 residues. V lost 7 bases, J lost 2 bases, and 8 bases lay in between. Looked up from germline, CDR1 is MDHEN and CDR2 is SYDVKM. The CDR3 bases are TGTGCCAGCACCTGGTTTACTAATGAAAAACTGTTTTTT. Its protein is CASTWFTNEKLFF.

V is TRBV28 and J is TRBJ1-1; D unclear. The germline CDR1 and CDR2 sequences are MDHEN and SYDVKM. V was cut by 6 bases and J by 4 bases, with 15 bases left in between. The length of the CDR3 is 14 residues. CDR3 in DNA: TGTGCCAGCAGCCCCAGGTATCTGGGCACTGAAGCTTTCTTT. Protein product: CASSPRYLGTEAFF.

This clonotype was seen a handful of times. The V gene is TRBV5-1, the J gene TRBJ2-1; 7 positions agree with TRBD1. Trimming took 3 bases from V and 7 from J; bases not matched to a gene: 13. The CDR3 runs 16 residues. Germline V lookup: CDR1 SGHRS, CDR2 YFSETQ. DNA of the CDR3: TGCGCCAGCAGCTGGCCGACAGGGTCTAGAGGGAATGAGCAGTTCTTC. Translating it yields CASSWPTGSRGNEQFF.

Only a few counts were recorded for this clonotype. The chain employs TRBV5-6 and TRBJ1-3, with D hard to call. The CDR3 length is 13 residues. Germline CDR1 SGHDT, CDR2 YYEEEE. The V and J ends lost 1 base and 9 bases respectively, with 11 bases between them. In DNA, the CDR3 is TGTGCCAGCAGCTTGATAAGGCAAGGCACCATATATTTT. Protein product: CASSLIRQGTIYF.

This rearrangement joins TRBV4-3 to TRBJ2-3; 9 bases agree with TRBD2. Per the germline V gene, CDR1 is LGHNA and CDR2 is YSLEER. There are 17 residues in the CDR3. V gave up 1 base and J gave up 0 bases; unmatched junction bases: 5. The CDR3 sequence is CASSQGVAGASTDTQYF. CDR3 sequence (DNA): TGCGCCAGCAGCCAAGGAGTAGCGGGGGCCAGCACAGATACGCAGTATTTT.

The chain combines TRBV5-1 with TRBJ2-2, with 7 bases matching TRBD1. The CDR3 consists of 16 residues. Germline CDR1 SGHRS, CDR2 YFSETQ. V lost 2 bases to trimming and J lost 5 bases; unmatched junction nucleotides: 9. CDR3 sequence reads: CASSFPTGVFTGELFF. The CDR3 coding sequence is TGCGCCAGCAGCTTTCCCACAGGGGTTTTTACCGGGGAGCTGTTTTTT.

This clonotype was seen a handful of times. This chain uses TRBV30 with TRBJ2-3; the D is unclear. The V and J ends lost 0 bases and 8 bases respectively, with 9 bases between them. The germline gives CDR1 GTSNPN, CDR2 SVGIG (reference sequence). The CDR3 spans 12 residues. The CDR3 sequence is CAWSVLLPTQYF. The CDR3 bases are TGTGCCTGGAGTGTACTCCTCCCTACGCAGTATTTT.

This clonotype was picked up a small number of times. The chain employs TRBV5-6 and TRBJ2-1; 7 positions match TRBD1. V was pared by 4 bases and J by 5 bases, with 9 bases of the junction left unmatched. This CDR3 comprises 15 residues. The germline gives CDR1 SGHDT, CDR2 YYEEEE. The CDR3 DNA reads as TGTGCCAGCAGCACCCCGGACAGGTTTCACAATGAGCAGTTCTTC. Translated, it gives CASSTPDRFHNEQFF. The variable domain in full, with the rest retrieved from reference TRBV5-6 and TRBJ2-1, is DAGVTQSPTHLIKTRGQQVTLRCSPKSGHDTVSWYQQALGQGPQFIFQYYEEEERQRGNFPDRFSGHQFPNYSSELNVNALLLGDSALYLCASSTPDRFHNEQFFGPGTRLTVL.

The chain employs TRBV18 and TRBJ1-1, with D unclear. The CDR3 runs to 14 residues. CDR1 and CDR2 (germline): KGHSH, LQKENI. V gave up 6 bases and J gave up 3 bases, with 14 bases separating them. Here the CDR3 reads CASSPGQSHTEAFF. The CDR3 DNA is TGTGCCAGCTCCCCCGGGCAGTCCCACACTGAAGCTTTCTTT.

This clonotype was seen a few times. This chain links TRBV20-1 with TRBJ2-5, with TRBD1 matching over 7 bases. This CDR3 region has 12 residues. Germline V lookup: CDR1 DFQATT, CDR2 SNEGSKA (reference sequence). Trimming took 2 bases from V and 4 from J; bases not matched to a gene: 1. In DNA form, the CDR3 reads TGCAGTGCTAGACCAGGGGGAGAGACCCAGTACTTC. Its protein is CSARPGGETQYF.

The chain has TRBV20-1 and TRBJ1-5; TRBD1 matches at 9 bases. The CDR3 runs to 15 residues. J was trimmed by 2 bases and V by 2 bases; bases with no gene match: 4. CDR1 and CDR2 (germline): DFQATT, SNEGSKA (reference sequence). For the CDR3, the DNA is TGCAGTGCTAGAATCGGGACAGGGCGCAATCAGCCCCAGCATTTT. As protein: CSARIGTGRNQPQHF.

This chain links TRBV7-8 with TRBJ2-5, with 9 bases lining up with TRBD2. CDR3 length: 14 amino acids. Per germline, CDR1 SGHVS and CDR2 FQNEAQ. V was clipped by 9 bases and J by 1 base; unmatched bases: 6. The CDR3 DNA follows: TGTGCCAGTGAAGGACTAGCGTTCCAAGAGACCCAGTACTTC. It codes for CASEGLAFQETQYF.